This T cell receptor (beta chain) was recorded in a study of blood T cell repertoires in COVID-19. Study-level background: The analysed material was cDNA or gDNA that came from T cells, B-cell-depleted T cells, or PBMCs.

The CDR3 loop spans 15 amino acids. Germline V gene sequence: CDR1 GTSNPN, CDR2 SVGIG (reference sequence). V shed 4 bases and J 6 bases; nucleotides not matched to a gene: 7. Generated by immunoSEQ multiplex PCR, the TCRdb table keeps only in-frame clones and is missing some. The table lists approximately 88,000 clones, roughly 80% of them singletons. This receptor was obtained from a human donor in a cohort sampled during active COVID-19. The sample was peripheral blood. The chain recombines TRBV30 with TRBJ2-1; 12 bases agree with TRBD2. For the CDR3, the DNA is TGTGCCTGGAATTCGGGACTAGCGGGTTCCAATGAGCAGTTCTTC. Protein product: CAWNSGLAGSNEQFF.